In its sample, the clone carrying this T cell receptor (beta chain) was seen a few times. The record originates from a study of beta chain features in type 1 diabetes. The whole isolated RNA underwent reverse transcription, so sequencing captured expressed TCRB transcripts. Clones were read by immunoSEQ multiplex PCR, and TCRdb kept only the in-frame ones, dropping some. The sample consists of just over 600,000 clones, roughly a sixth of them appearing once. Material for sequencing was naive CD4+ T cells from blood. This receptor was taken from a man aged 18 to 35 in good health.

The CDR3 here is CATEEGARGEQYF. DNA of the CDR3: TGTGCCACCGAGGAGGGGGCGCGGGGAGAGCAGTACTTC. The chain couples TRBV10-3 to TRBJ2-7; tentative D call: TRBD1 (7 bases). CDR1 is ENHRY, CDR2 SYGVKD, per germline. The V end was cut by 10 bases, the J end by 7 bases, with 20 bases between. This CDR3 is built from 13 residues.